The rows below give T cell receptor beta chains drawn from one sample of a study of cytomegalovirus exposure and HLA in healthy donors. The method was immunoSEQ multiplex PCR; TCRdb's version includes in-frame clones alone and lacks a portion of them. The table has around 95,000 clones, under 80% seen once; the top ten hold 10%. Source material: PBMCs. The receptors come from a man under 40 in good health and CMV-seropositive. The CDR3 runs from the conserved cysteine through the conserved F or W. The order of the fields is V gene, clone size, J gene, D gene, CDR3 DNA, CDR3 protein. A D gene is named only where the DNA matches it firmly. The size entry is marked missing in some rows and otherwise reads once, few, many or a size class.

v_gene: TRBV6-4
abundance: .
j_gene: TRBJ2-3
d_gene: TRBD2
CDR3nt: TGTGCCAGCAGTGACTCTGCCGGGGGGGCCTCAGATACGCAGTATTTT
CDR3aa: CASSDSAGGASDTQYF

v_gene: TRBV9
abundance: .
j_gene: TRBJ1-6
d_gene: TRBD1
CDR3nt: TGTGCCAGCAGCGTGGGGACAGGGGGCTCTTCACCCCTCCACTTT
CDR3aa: CASSVGTGGSSPLHF

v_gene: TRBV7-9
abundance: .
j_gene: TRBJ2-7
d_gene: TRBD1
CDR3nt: TGTTCCAGCAGCCCTCCCCCGGGACAGGGGACCTACGAGCAGTACTTC
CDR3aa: CSSSPPPGQGTYEQYF

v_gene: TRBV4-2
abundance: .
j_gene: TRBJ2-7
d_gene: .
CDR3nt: TGTGCCAGCAGCCAAGTAACGGGACTCGGAACCTACGAGCAGTACTTC
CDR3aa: CASSQVTGLGTYEQYF

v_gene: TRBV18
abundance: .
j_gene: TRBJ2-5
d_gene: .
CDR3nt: TGTGCCAGTACTTGGGGGGTACATGAGACCCAGTACTTC
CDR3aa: CASTWGVHETQYF

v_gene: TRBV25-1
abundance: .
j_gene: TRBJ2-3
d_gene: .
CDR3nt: TGTGCCAGCAGCCGGGGGGCCTCCACAGATACGCAGTATTTT
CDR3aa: CASSRGASTDTQYF

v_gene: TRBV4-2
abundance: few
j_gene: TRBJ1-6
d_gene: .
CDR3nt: TGTGCCAGCAGCCAAGAGGCCCAGGGGTATTCACCCCTCCACTTT
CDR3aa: CASSQEAQGYSPLHF

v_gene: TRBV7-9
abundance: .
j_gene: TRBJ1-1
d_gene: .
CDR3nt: TGTGCCAGCAGCCCAAAACAGAGGAACACTGAAGCTTTCTTT
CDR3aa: CASSPKQRNTEAFF

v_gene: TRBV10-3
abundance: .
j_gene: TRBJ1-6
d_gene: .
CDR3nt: TGTGCCATCCGGGGTGCCCAGGGCGGGGATTCACCCCTCCACTTT
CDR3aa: CAIRGAQGGDSPLHF

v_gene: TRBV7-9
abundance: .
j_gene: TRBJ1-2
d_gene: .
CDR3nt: TGTGCCAGCAGCCCAAGTAGTCCCAGGGGAAGCTATGGCTACACCTTC
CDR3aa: CASSPSSPRGSYGYTF

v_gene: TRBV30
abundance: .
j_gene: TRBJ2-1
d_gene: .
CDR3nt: TGTGCCTGGAGTCCGTGGGGGGTCTCCTACAATGAGCAGTTCTTC
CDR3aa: CAWSPWGVSYNEQFF

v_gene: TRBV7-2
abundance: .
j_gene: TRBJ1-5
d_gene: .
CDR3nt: TGTGCCAGCAGCTTAGGGGCTCAGCCCCAGCATTTT
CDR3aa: CASSLGAQPQHF

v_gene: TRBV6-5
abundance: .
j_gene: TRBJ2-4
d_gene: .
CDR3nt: TGTGCCAGCAGTGAACAGGTAGCCAAAAACATTCAGTACTTC
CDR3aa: CASSEQVAKNIQYF

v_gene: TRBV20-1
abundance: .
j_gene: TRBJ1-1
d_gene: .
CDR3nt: TGCAGTGGACGGGTAAACACTGAAGCTTTCTTT
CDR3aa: CSGRVNTEAFF

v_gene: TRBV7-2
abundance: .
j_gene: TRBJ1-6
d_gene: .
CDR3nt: TGTGCCAGCAGCGGGGGCCCCGGCGATTCACCCCTCCACTTT
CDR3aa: CASSGGPGDSPLHF

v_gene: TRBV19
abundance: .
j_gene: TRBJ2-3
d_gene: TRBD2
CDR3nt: TGTGCCAGTAGTGTGACTAGCGGGGTAGGAATTTTCACAGATACGCAGTATTTT
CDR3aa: CASSVTSGVGIFTDTQYF

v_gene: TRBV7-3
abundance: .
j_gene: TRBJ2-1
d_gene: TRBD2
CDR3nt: TGTGCCAGCAGCTTAACGGGGGGGTTTTACAATGAGCAGTTCTTC
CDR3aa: CASSLTGGFYNEQFF

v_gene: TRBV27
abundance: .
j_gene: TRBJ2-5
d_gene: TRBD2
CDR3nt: TGTGCCAGCAGTTTAGGACTAGCGGAAGAAGAGACCCAGTACTTC
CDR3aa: CASSLGLAEEETQYF

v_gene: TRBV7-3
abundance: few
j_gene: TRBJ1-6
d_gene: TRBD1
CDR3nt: TGTGCCAGCAGCCTCACACAGGGGAGCCATAATTCACCCCTCCACTTT
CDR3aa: CASSLTQGSHNSPLHF

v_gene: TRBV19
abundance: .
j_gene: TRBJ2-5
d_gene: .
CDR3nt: TGTGCCAGTAGGGGAGACGGGGGGCGCAGGGAGACCCAGTACTTC
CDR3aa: CASRGDGGRRETQYF

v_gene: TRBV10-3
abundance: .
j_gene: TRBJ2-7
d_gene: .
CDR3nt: TGTGCCATCAGCCCAGTCGGGGGAACCTACGAGCAGTACTTC
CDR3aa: CAISPVGGTYEQYF

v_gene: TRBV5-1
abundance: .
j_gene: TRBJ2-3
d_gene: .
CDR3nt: TGCGCCAGCTCCCAGGGGGGTGGTGATACGCAGTATTTT
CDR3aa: CASSQGGGDTQYF

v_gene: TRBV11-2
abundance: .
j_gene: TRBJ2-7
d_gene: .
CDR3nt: TGTGCCAGCAGCTTGGCGGATCCTTACGAGCAGTACTTC
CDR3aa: CASSLADPYEQYF

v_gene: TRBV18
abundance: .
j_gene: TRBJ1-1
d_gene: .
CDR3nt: TGTGCCAGCTCACCAGGGACACCTAACACTGAAGCTTTCTTT
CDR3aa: CASSPGTPNTEAFF

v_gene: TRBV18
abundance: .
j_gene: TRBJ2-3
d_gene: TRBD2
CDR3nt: TGTGCCAGCTCACCCTGGGAGGGCCTCACAGATACGCAGTATTTT
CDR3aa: CASSPWEGLTDTQYF

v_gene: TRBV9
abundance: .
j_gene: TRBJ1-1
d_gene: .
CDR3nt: TGTGCCAGCAGCGTAGAGGGGGTCGTGACTGAAGCTTTCTTT
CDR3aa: CASSVEGVVTEAFF

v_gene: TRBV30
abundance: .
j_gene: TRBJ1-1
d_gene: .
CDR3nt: TGTGCCTGGAGTGCCCCAATTAGCAAGTTGAACACTGAAGCTTTCTTT
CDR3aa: CAWSAPISKLNTEAFF

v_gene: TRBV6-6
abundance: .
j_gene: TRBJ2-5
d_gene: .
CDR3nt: TGTGCCAGCAGTCGGGGATCAGAGACCCAGTACTTC
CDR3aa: CASSRGSETQYF

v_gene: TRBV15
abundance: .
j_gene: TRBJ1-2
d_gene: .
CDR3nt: TGTGCCACCAGCAGAGGACTCGGGGGTCCCTATGGCTACACCTTC
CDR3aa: CATSRGLGGPYGYTF

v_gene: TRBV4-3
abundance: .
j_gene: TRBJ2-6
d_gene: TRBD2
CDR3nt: TGCGCCAGCAGCCAAGACTGGGAGGGTTACTTTTCTGGGGCCAACGTCCTGACTTTC
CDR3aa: CASSQDWEGYFSGANVLTF

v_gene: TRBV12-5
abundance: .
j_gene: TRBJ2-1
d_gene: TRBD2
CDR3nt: TGTGCTAGTGACCCCACTAGCGACCCCACCAATGAGCAGTTCTTC
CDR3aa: CASDPTSDPTNEQFF

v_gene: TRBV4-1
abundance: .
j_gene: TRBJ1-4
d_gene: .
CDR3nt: TGCGCCAGCAGCCAAGAGCCAGATGGTGAAAAACTGTTTTTT
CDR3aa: CASSQEPDGEKLFF

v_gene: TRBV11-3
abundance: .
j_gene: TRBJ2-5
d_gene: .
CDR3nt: TGTGCCAGCAGCCCATCAAGGGGCGCTGACCAAGAGACCCAGTACTTC
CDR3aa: CASSPSRGADQETQYF

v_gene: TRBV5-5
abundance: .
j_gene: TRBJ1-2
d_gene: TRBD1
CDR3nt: TGTGCCAGCAGCTTCCTACAGGGGGTGGCTAACTATGGCTACACCTTC
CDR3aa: CASSFLQGVANYGYTF

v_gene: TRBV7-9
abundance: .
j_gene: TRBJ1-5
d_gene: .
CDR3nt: TGTGCCAGCAGCCTACAGGGTTTTAATCAGCCCCAGCATTTT
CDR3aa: CASSLQGFNQPQHF

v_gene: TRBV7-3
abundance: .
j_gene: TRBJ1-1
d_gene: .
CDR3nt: TGTGCCAGCAGCTTATTGTTGATGTTCTGGTATGGGGCTGGTGCTTTCTTT
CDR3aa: CASSLLLMFWYGAGAFF

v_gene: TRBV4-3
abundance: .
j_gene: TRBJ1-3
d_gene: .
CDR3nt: TGCGCCAGCAGCCAAGATTTTCGACAGGCAAACACCATATATTTT
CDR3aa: CASSQDFRQANTIYF

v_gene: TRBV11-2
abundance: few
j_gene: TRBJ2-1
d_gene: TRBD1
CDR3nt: TGTGCCAGCAGCAAGGGAAACAGGGGGTCGAACTACAATGAGCAGTTCTTC
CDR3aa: CASSKGNRGSNYNEQFF

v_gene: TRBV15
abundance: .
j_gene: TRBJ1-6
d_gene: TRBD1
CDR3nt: TGTGCCACCAGGGGACAGAATTCACCCCTCCACTTT
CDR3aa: CATRGQNSPLHF

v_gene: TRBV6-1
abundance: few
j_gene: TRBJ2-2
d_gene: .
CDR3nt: TGTGCCACCCTCCGACTAGGAAGGACCGGGGAGCTGTTTTTT
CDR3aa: CATLRLGRTGELFF